This entry is about one TCR beta chain. CDR1 and CDR2 from the germline V gene are LNHDA and SQIVND (reference sequence). CDR3 length: 17 amino acids. Losses at the gene ends were 10 bases for V and 3 bases for J; bases not matched to a gene: 13. In the authors' workflow: It was from reference gene primer amplification that nucleated cell counts were estimated. Here immunoSEQ multiplex PCR was the method, and the copy in TCRdb shows in-frame clones only, minus some. D and trimming were read from the DNA, whereas the V and J calls and clone size are those reported in that table. The profile shows 100,000 to 150,000 clones, 85% of them singletons. The data were taken from a study of blood T cell repertoires in COVID-19. Study details: The study drew acute and convalescent COVID-19 samples from the United States, Italy and Spain.

The sequence came from an elderly woman with acute or convalescent COVID-19. The genes are TRBV19 and TRBJ2-5; the match to TRBD2 covers 14 bases. Material for sequencing was peripheral blood. Here the CDR3 DNA reads TGTGCCACCAACCCCGGGACTAGCGGGGGAAGGGAAGAGACCCAGTACTTC. Amino acids: CATNPGTSGGREETQYF. Based on the CDR3 plus reference TRBV19 and TRBJ2-5, the full variable domain is DGGITQSPKYLFRKEGQNVTLSCEQNLNHDAMYWYRQDPGQGLRLIYYSQIVNDFQKGDIAEGYSVSREKKESFPLTVTSAQKNPTAFYLCATNPGTSGGREETQYFGPGTRLLVL.